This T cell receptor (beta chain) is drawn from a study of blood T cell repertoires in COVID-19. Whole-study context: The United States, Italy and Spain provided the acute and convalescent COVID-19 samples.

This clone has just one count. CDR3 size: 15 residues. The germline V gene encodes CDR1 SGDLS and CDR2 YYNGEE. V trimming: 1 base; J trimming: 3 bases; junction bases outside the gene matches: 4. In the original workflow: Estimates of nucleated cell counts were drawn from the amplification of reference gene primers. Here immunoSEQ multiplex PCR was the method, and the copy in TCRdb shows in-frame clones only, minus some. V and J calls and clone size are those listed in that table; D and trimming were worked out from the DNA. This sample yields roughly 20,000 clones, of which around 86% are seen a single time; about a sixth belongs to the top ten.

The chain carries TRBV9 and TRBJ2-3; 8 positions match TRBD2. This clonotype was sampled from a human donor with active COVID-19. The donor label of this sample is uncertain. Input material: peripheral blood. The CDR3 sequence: CASSVPGGPTDTQYF. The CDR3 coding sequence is TGTGCCAGCAGCGTACCGGGGGGGCCGACAGATACGCAGTATTTT.